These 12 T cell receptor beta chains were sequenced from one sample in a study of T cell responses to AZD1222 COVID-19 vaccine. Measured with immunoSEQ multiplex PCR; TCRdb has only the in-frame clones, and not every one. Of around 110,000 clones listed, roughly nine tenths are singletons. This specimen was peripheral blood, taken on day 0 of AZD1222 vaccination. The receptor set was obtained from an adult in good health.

CDR3 coding DNA: TGTGCCAGCTCACCACCGGATCGCGGCGGCTACACCTTC. It yields the protein CASSPPDRGGYTF. The V and J genes are TRBV18 and TRBJ1-2; D not certain. V was clipped by 0 bases and J by 8 bases, with 10 bases between them. The CDR3 covers 13 residues. The germline gives CDR1 KGHSH, CDR2 LQKENI. The full variable domain, rest sourced from reference TRBV18 and TRBJ1-2, is NAGVMQNPRHLVRRRGQEARLRCSPMKGHSHVYWYRQLPEEGLKFMVYLQKENIIDESGMPKERFSAEFPKEGPSILRIQQVVRGDSAAYFCASSPPDRGGYTFGSGTRLTVV.

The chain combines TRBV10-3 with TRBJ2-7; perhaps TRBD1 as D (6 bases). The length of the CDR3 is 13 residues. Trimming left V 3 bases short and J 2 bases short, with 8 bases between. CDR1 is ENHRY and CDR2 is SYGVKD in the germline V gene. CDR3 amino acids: CAISDGQTYEQYV. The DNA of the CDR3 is TGTGCCATCAGTGACGGACAGACCTACGAGCAGTACGTC.

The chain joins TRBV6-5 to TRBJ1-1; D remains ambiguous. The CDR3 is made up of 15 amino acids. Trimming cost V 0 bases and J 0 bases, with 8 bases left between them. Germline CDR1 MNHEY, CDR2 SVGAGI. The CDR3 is CASSYSHILNTEAFF. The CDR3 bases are TGTGCCAGCAGTTACTCCCATATACTGAACACTGAAGCTTTCTTT.

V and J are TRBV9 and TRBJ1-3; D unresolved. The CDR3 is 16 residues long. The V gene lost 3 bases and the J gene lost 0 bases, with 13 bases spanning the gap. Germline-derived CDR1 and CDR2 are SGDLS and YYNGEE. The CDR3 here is CASSAVGRSSGNTIYF. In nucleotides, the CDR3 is TGTGCCAGCAGCGCCGTCGGACGGTCCTCTGGAAACACCATATATTTT. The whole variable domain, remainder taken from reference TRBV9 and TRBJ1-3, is DSGVTQTPKHLITATGQRVTLRCSPRSGDLSVYWYQQSLDQGLQFLIQYYNGEERAKGNILERFSAQQFPDLHSELNLSSLELGDSALYFCASSAVGRSSGNTIYFGEGSWLTVV.

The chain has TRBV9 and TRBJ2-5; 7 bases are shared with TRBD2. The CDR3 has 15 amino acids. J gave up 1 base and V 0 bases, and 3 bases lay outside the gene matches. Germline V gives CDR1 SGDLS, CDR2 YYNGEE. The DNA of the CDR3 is TGTGCCAGCAGCGTAGCGGCGGGGGTCCAAGAGACCCAGTACTTC. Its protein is CASSVAAGVQETQYF.

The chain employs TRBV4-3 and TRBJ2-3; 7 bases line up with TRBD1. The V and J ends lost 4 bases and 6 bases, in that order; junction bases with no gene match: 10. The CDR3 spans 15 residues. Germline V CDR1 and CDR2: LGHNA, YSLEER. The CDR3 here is CASSPSEGARDTQYF. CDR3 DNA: TGCGCCAGCAGCCCCTCCGAGGGGGCCCGGGATACGCAGTATTTT.

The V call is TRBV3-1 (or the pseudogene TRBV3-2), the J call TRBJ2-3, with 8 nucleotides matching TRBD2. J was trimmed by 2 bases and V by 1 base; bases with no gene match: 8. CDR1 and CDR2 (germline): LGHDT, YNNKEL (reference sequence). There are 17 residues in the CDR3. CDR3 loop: CASSQALRGGHTDTQYF. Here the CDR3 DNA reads TGTGCCAGCAGCCAAGCTCTACGGGGGGGTCACACAGATACGCAGTATTTT.

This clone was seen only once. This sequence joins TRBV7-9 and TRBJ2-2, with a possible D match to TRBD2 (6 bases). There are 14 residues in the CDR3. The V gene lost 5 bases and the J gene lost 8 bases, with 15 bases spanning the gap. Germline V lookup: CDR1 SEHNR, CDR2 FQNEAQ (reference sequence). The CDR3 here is CASSPVPGVGELFF. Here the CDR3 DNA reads TGTGCCAGCAGCCCAGTTCCGGGGGTAGGGGAGCTGTTTTTT. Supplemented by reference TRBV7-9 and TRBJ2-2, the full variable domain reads DTGVSQNPRHKITKRGQNVTFRCDPISEHNRLYWYRQTLGQGPEFLTYFQNEAQLEKSRLLSDRFSAERPKGSFSTLEIQRTEQGDSAMYLCASSPVPGVGELFFGEGSRLTVL.

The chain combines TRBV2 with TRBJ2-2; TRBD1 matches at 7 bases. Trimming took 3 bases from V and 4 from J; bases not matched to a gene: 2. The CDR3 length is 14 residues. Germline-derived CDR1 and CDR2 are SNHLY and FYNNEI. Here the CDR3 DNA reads TGTGCCAGCAGTGAGACAGGGCGCACCGGGGAGCTGTTTTTT. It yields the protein CASSETGRTGELFF.

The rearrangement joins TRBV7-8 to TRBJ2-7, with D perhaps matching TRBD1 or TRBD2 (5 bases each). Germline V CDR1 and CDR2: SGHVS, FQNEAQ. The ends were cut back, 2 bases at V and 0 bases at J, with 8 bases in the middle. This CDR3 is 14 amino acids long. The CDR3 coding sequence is TGTGCCAGCAGCTTACGGGACCTCTCCTACGAGCAGTACTTC. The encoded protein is CASSLRDLSYEQYF.

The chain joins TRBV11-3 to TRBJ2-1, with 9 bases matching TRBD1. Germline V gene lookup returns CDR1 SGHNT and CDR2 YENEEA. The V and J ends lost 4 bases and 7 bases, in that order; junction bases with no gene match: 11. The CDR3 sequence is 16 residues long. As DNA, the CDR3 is TGTGCCAGCAGCTCGTGGACAGGGGCCCTAGGAAATGAGCAGTTCTTC. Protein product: CASSSWTGALGNEQFF.

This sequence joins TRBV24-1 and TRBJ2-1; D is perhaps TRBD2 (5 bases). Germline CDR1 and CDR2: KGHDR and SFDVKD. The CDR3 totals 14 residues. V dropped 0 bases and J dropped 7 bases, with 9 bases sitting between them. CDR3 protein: CATSDLRGRNEQFF. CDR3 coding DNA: TGTGCCACCAGTGATTTGCGGGGTCGGAATGAGCAGTTCTTC.